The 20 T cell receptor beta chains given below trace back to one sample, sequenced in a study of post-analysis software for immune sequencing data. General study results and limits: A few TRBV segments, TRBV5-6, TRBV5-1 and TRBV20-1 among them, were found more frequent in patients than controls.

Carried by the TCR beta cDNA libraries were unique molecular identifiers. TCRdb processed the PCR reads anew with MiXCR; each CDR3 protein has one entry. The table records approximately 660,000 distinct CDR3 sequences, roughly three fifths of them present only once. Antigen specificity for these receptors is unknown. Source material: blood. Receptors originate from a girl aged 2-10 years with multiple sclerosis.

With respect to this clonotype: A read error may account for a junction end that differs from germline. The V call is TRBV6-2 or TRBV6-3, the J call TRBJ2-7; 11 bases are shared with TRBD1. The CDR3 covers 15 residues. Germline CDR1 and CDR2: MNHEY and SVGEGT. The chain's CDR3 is CASSYGTGGFYEQDF. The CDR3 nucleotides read TGTGCCAGCAGTTACGGGACAGGGGGATTTTACGAGCAGGACTTC.

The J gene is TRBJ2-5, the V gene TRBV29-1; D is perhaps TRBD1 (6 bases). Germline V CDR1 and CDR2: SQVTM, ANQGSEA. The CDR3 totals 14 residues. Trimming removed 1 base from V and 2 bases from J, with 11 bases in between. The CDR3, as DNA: TGCAGCGTTGAAGTCCTCGACAGGCAAGAGACCCAGTACTTC. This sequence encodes CSVEVLDRQETQYF.

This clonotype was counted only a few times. The CDR3 sequence is CSARPGALINEQFF. DNA for the CDR3: TGCAGTGCTAGGCCGGGGGCATTAATCAATGAGCAGTTCTTC. J is TRBJ2-1 and V is TRBV20-1; D is possibly TRBD1 or TRBD2 (6 bases each). Trimming removed 3 bases from V and 6 bases from J, with 15 bases in between. Looked up from germline, CDR1 is DFQATT and CDR2 is SNEGSKA (reference sequence). The CDR3 contains 14 residues.

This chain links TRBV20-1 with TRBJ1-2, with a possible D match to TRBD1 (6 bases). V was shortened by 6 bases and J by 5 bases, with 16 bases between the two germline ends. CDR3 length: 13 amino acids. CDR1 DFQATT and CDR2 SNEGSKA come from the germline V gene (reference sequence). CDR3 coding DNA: TGCAGTGCATATCCGCTCCAGGGGTATGGCTACACCTTC. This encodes CSAYPLQGYGYTF.

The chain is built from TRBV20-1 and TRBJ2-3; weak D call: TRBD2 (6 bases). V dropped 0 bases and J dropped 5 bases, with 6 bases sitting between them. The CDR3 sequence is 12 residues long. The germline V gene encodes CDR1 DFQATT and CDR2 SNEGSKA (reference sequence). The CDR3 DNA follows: TGCAGTGCTAGAGAGGGAGGAGATACGCAGTATTTT. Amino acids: CSAREGGDTQYF.

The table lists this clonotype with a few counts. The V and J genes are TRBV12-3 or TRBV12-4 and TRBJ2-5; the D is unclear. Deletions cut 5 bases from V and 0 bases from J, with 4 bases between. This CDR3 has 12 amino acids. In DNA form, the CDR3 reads TGTGCCAGCAGTACTTACCAAGAGACCCAGTACTTC. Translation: CASSTYQETQYF.

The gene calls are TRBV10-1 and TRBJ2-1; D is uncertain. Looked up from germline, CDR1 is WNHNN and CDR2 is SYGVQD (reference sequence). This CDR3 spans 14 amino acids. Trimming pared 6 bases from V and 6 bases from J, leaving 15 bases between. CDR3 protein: CASRGGLTSNEQFF. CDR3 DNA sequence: TGCGCCAGCAGGGGTGGTTTAACAAGCAATGAGCAGTTCTTC.

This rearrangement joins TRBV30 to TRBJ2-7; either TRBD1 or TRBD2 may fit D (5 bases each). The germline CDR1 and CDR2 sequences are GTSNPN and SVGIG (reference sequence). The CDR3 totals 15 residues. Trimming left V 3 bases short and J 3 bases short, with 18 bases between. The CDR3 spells CAWSQNRGGGYEQYF. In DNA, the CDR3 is TGTGCCTGGAGCCAAAATAGGGGTGGGGGCTACGAGCAGTACTTC.

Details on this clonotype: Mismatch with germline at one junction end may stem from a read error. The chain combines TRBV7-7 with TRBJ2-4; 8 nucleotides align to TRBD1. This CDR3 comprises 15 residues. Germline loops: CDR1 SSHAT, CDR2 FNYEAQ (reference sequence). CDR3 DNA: TGTGCTAGCAGCTACCTTACGGACAGGGAAGGGGAGCAGTACTTC. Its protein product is CASSYLTDREGEQYF. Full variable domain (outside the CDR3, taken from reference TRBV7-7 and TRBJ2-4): GAGVSQSPRYKVTKRGQDVTLRCDPISSHATLYWYQQALGQGPEFLTYFNYEAQPDKSGLPSDRFSAERPEGSISTLTIQRTEQRDSAMYRCASSYLTDREGEQYFGAGTRLSVL.

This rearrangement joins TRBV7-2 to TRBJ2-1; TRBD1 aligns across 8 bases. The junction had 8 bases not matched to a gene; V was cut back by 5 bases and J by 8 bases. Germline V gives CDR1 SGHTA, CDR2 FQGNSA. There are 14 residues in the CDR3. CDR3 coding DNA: TGTGCCAGCAGCATAGGGGACAGGAACGATGAGCAGTTCTTC. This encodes CASSIGDRNDEQFF.

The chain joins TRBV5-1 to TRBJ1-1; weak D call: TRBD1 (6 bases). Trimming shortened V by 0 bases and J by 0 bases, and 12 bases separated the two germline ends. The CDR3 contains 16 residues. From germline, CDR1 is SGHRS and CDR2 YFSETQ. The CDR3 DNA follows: TGCGCCAGCAGCTTGGTTGCAGGGGCCATGAACACTGAAGCTTTCTTT. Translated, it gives CASSLVAGAMNTEAFF.

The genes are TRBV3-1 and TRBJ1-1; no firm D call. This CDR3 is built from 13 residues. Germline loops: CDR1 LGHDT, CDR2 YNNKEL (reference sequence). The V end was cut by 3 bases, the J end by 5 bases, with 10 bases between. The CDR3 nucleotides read TGTGCCAGCAGCCAGGGAGTGGGGACTGAAGCTTTCTTT. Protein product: CASSQGVGTEAFF.

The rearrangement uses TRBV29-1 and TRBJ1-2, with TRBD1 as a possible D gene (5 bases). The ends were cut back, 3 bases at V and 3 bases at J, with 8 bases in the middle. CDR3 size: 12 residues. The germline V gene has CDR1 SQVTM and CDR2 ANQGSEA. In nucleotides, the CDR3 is TGCAGCGTTGAGCGGGGGGACTATGGCTACACCTTC. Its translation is CSVERGDYGYTF.

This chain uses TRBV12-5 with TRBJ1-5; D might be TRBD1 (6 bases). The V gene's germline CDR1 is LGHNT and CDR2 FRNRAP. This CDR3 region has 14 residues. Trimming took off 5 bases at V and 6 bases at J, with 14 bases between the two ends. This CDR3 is CASGERGVGQPQHF. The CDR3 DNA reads TGTGCTAGTGGTGAGAGGGGGGTAGGTCAGCCCCAGCATTTT. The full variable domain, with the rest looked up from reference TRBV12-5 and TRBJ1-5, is DARVTQTPRHKVTEMGQEVTMRCQPILGHNTVFWYRQTMMQGLELLAYFRNRAPLDDSGMPKDRFSAEMPDATLATLKIQPSEPRDSAVYFCASGERGVGQPQHFGDGTRLSIL.

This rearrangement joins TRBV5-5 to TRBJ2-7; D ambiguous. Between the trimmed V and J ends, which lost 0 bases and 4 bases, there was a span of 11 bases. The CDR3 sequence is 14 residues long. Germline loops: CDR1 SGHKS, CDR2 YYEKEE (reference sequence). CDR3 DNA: TGTGCCAGCAGCTTGGGGGTTCATGATTACGAGCAGTACTTC. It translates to CASSLGVHDYEQYF.

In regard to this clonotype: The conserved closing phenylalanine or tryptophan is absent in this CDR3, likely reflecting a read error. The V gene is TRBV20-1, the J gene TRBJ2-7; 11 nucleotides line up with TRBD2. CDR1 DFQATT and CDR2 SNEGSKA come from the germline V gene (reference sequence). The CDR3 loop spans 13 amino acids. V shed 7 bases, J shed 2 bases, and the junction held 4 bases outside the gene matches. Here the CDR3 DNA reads TGCAGTGTAGGGACTAGCGGAACCTACGAGCAGTACTGC. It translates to CSVGTSGTYEQYC.

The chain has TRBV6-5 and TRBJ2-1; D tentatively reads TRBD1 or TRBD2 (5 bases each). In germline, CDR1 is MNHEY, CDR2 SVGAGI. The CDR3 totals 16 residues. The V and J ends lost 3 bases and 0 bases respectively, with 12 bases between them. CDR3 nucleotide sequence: TGTGCCAGCAGTTATGACGGGACGAGCTCCTACAATGAGCAGTTCTTC. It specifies CASSYDGTSSYNEQFF.

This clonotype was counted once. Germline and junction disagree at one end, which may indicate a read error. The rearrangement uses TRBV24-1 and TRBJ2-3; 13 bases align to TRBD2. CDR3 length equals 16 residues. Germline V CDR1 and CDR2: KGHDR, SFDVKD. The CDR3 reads CATSAGLAGRTDTQYF. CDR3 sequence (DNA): TGCGCCACCAGTGCGGGACTAGCGGGGCGCACAGATACGCAGTATTTT.

CDR3 loop: CASSLDRLNEQYF. CDR3 nucleotide sequence: TGCGCCAGCAGCTTGGATCGACTTAACGAGCAGTACTTC. V is TRBV5-1 and J is TRBJ2-7; D is undetermined. V was clipped by 0 bases and J by 5 bases, with 9 bases between them. CDR3 length: 13 amino acids. CDR1 and CDR2 from the germline V gene are SGHRS and YFSETQ.

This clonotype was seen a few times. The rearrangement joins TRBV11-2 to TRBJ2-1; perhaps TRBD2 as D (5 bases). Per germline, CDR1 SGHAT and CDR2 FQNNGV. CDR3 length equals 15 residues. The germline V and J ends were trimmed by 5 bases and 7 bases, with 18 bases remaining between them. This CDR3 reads CASSDLASPRNEQFF. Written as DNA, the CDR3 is TGTGCCAGCAGCGATCTAGCTTCCCCCCGGAATGAGCAGTTCTTC.